A single sample is the source of the 32 T cell receptor beta chains below, sequenced in a study of monozygotic twins with cystic fibrosis (dated by TCRdb to 2020 to 2023). Libraries were prepared through the immunoSEQ multiplex PCR assay. TCRdb holds this immuneACCESS table with in-frame rearrangements only. Some clones are missing; in checked studies, unresolved V genes explain under half, and the rest has no known cause. The sample has around 20,000 clones on record, about 90% of them singletons. The top ten clones comprise roughly 1.4% of the sample. The specimen sequenced was blood. The receptors derive from a girl aged 2 to 10 with cystic fibrosis.

The rearrangement links TRBV4-1 to TRBJ2-1; 14 bases line up with TRBD2. CDR1 MGHRA and CDR2 YSYEKL come from the germline V gene. The V gene end was trimmed by 1 base and the J gene end by 1 base; junction bases not matched to a gene: 9. CDR3 size: 20 residues. CDR3 amino acids: CASSQALGLAGEASYNEQFF. CDR3 DNA: TGCGCCAGCAGCCAAGCCCTGGGACTAGCGGGAGAGGCATCCTACAATGAGCAGTTCTTC.

This clone was detected only once. V is TRBV4-1 and J is TRBJ1-2, with D possibly matching TRBD1 (5 bases). This CDR3 has 18 residues. CDR1 and CDR2 (germline): MGHRA, YSYEKL. Trimming removed 1 base at V and 4 bases at J, with 22 bases between. The CDR3, as DNA: TGCGCCAGCAGCCAAGTCCCCCCTCTCAGGGTAGAGGGCTATGGCTACACCTTC. Its protein is CASSQVPPLRVEGYGYTF.

J is TRBJ1-1 and V is TRBV5-4; 12 bases match TRBD1. CDR3 length: 16 residues. Trimming at V came to 1 base and at J to 7 bases, leaving 8 bases not matched to a gene. Germline V CDR1 and CDR2: SGHNT, YYREEE (reference sequence). This CDR3 reads CASSLKRDRGRGEAFF. CDR3 DNA sequence: TGTGCCAGCAGCTTGAAGAGGGACAGGGGGCGTGGTGAAGCTTTCTTT.

The gene calls are TRBV27 and TRBJ2-1, with 11 bases aligning to TRBD2. Germline-derived CDR1 and CDR2 are MNHEY and SMNVEV (reference sequence). The ends lost 5 bases at V and 2 bases at J; junction bases unmatched: 5. The CDR3 consists of 16 residues. Here the CDR3 reads CASSPGTSGTYNEQFF. The CDR3 nucleotides read TGTGCCAGCAGTCCCGGGACTAGCGGAACCTACAATGAGCAGTTCTTC.

V usage is TRBV4-2 and J usage is TRBJ2-5; no clear D. Germline assignment: CDR1 LGHNA and CDR2 YNFKEQ. V was cut by 4 bases and J by 5 bases, with 11 bases left in between. The CDR3 is made up of 13 amino acids. CDR3 sequence: CASSPTPRETQYF. In DNA form, the CDR3 reads TGTGCCAGCAGCCCGACCCCTAGGGAGACCCAGTACTTC.

The V gene is TRBV5-1, the J gene TRBJ1-1, with 8 bases lining up with TRBD1. The V and J ends lost 3 bases and 4 bases, in that order; junction bases with no gene match: 5. The length of the CDR3 is 14 residues. The V gene's germline CDR1 is SGHRS and CDR2 YFSETQ. In DNA form, the CDR3 reads TGCGCCAGCAGCTATGGAACAGGGGGCACTGAAGCTTTCTTT. Translated, it gives CASSYGTGGTEAFF. The full variable domain, completed using reference TRBV5-1 and TRBJ1-1, is KAGVTQTPRYLIKTRGQQVTLSCSPISGHRSVSWYQQTPGQGLQFLFEYFSETQRNKGNFPGRFSGRQFSNSRSEMNVSTLELGDSALYLCASSYGTGGTEAFFGQGTRLTVV.

This chain connects TRBV27 to TRBJ2-1; D gene ambiguous. The CDR3 extends over 13 amino acids. CDR1 and CDR2 (germline): MNHEY, SMNVEV (reference sequence). Trimming shortened V by 2 bases and J by 5 bases, and 7 bases separated the two germline ends. The CDR3 sequence is CASSLPPHNEQFF. CDR3 coding DNA: TGTGCCAGCAGTTTACCCCCTCACAATGAGCAGTTCTTC.

The chain uses TRBV5-6 and TRBJ2-3, with D uncertain. The V end lost 4 bases, the J end lost 0 bases, and 15 bases lay between the germline ends. This CDR3 is 16 amino acids long. In germline, CDR1 is SGHDT, CDR2 YYEEEE. The CDR3 DNA reads TGTGCCAGCAGCGGGTCGATCGGAGCCAGCACAGATACGCAGTATTTT. Its protein is CASSGSIGASTDTQYF.

The chain is built from TRBV7-2 and TRBJ1-3; D uncertain. This CDR3 has 14 amino acids. Germline CDR1 reads SGHTA; CDR2 reads FQGNSA. V lost 3 bases to trimming and J lost 8 bases, with 14 bases between them. The CDR3 DNA reads as TGTGCCAGCAGCTTGGGTCAGGAAATAGACACCATATATTTT. Translating it yields CASSLGQEIDTIYF. Full variable domain (missing parts from reference TRBV7-2 and TRBJ1-3): GAGVSQSPSNKVTEKGKDVELRCDPISGHTALYWYRQSLGQGLEFLIYFQGNSAPDKSGLPSDRFSAERTGGSVSTLTIQRTQQEDSAVYLCASSLGQEIDTIYFGEGSWLTVV.

The chain joins TRBV7-2 to TRBJ1-2; D not certain. V lost 5 bases and J lost 3, with 16 bases in between. Per the germline V gene, CDR1 is SGHTA and CDR2 is FQGNSA. The CDR3 covers 15 residues. The CDR3 DNA is TGTGCCAGCAGCCAGACGTCTTCGGGGTACTATGGCTACACCTTC. The encoded protein is CASSQTSSGYYGYTF.

CDR3: CASSLVGTHEQYF. CDR3 bases: TGTGCCAGCAGCTTGGTGGGGACCCACGAGCAGTACTTC. The genes are TRBV5-4 and TRBJ2-7; either TRBD1 or TRBD2 may supply D (5 bases each). Looked up from germline, CDR1 is SGHNT and CDR2 is YYREEE (reference sequence). The CDR3 contains 13 residues. Deletions cut 0 bases from V and 5 bases from J, with 9 bases between.

The rearrangement uses TRBV28 and TRBJ2-1; D is unresolved. This CDR3 comprises 14 residues. The V end was cut by 4 bases, the J end by 6 bases, with 13 bases between. From germline, CDR1 is MDHEN and CDR2 SYDVKM. CDR3 coding DNA: TGTGCCAGCAGTTCCTTCGGGCGTCGCAATGAGCAGTTCTTC. This gives the protein CASSSFGRRNEQFF.

This sequence joins TRBV7-9 and TRBJ2-7; either TRBD1 or TRBD2 may fit D (5 bases each). The CDR3 runs 13 residues. V was shortened by 2 bases and J by 4 bases, with 9 bases between the two germline ends. CDR1 and CDR2 (germline): SEHNR, FQNEAQ (reference sequence). CDR3 in amino acids: CASSLRDRYEQYF. The CDR3 DNA reads as TGTGCCAGCAGCTTACGGGACCGATACGAGCAGTACTTC.

The V gene is TRBV9, the J gene TRBJ1-2; 8 nucleotides match TRBD1. The CDR3 is 15 residues long. J was trimmed by 4 bases and V by 3 bases; bases with no gene match: 8. The germline CDR1 and CDR2 sequences are SGDLS and YYNGEE. As DNA, the CDR3 is TGTGCCAGCAGCGACCGGACAGGGAGAGGCTATGGCTACACCTTC. Translating gives CASSDRTGRGYGYTF.

This rearrangement joins TRBV6-5 to TRBJ1-3; D is ambiguous. This CDR3 comprises 11 residues. Germline CDR1 and CDR2: MNHEY and SVGAGI. V gave up 6 bases and J gave up 4 bases, with 4 bases separating them. The CDR3 here is CASSYGNTIYF. The CDR3 region has the DNA TGTGCCAGCAGCTACGGAAACACCATATATTTT.

The chain couples TRBV28 to TRBJ1-5, with 8 bases fitting TRBD1. Germline loops: CDR1 MDHEN, CDR2 SYDVKM. The CDR3 extends over 14 amino acids. The V segment lost 3 bases and the J segment 4 bases; nucleotides outside the gene matches: 2. This CDR3 reads CASSFRGRNQPQHF. The CDR3 region has the DNA TGTGCCAGCAGTTTCAGGGGGCGAAATCAGCCCCAGCATTTT.

This chain uses TRBV2 with TRBJ1-2, with D uncertain. The CDR3 extends over 16 amino acids. CDR1 and CDR2 from the germline V gene are SNHLY and FYNNEI. Trimming took off 4 bases at V and 5 bases at J, with 20 bases between the two ends. In nucleotides, the CDR3 is TGTGCCAGCAGTGGGGCCAGGCGGACTAATGTTTATGGCTACACCTTC. It codes for CASSGARRTNVYGYTF.

V and J are TRBV19 and TRBJ1-1; D is unclear. Per germline, CDR1 LNHDA and CDR2 SQIVND (reference sequence). V was trimmed by 3 bases and J by 0 bases, leaving 5 bases between them. CDR3 length: 13 residues. The CDR3 coding sequence is TGTGCCAGTAGTATTTTGGTGAACACTGAAGCTTTCTTT. Its protein product is CASSILVNTEAFF.

This rearrangement joins TRBV5-1 to TRBJ1-3; D remains unclear. Trimming left V 4 bases short and J 0 bases short, with 14 bases between. Germline assignment: CDR1 SGHRS and CDR2 YFSETQ. This CDR3 comprises 16 residues. The CDR3, as DNA: TGCGCCAGCAGCCCCGCGACCGCGGACTCTGGAAACACCATATATTTT. It specifies CASSPATADSGNTIYF.

The CDR3 sequence: CSVGGRGPSTDTQYF. The CDR3 DNA is TGCAGCGTTGGAGGGCGGGGGCCTAGCACAGATACGCAGTATTTT. This chain connects TRBV29-1 to TRBJ2-3; a weak D match, TRBD2 (7 bases). The CDR3 sequence is 15 residues long. Trimming cost V 4 bases and J 0 bases, with 14 bases left between them. The germline CDR1 and CDR2 sequences are SQVTM and ANQGSEA.

This sequence joins TRBV13 and TRBJ2-1; D gene ambiguous. The CDR3 has 15 residues. The V gene's germline CDR1 is PRHDT and CDR2 FYEKMQ (reference sequence). The V and J ends lost 3 bases and 0 bases respectively, with 9 bases between them. The CDR3: CASSFQENSYNEQFF. Written as DNA, the CDR3 is TGTGCCAGCAGCTTTCAGGAGAACTCCTACAATGAGCAGTTCTTC. Complete variable domain (other parts from reference TRBV13 and TRBJ2-1): AAGVIQSPRHLIKEKRETATLKCYPIPRHDTVYWYQQGPGQDPQFLISFYEKMQSDKGSIPDRFSAQQFSDYHSELNMSSLELGDSALYFCASSFQENSYNEQFFGPGTRLTVL.

The rearrangement links TRBV29-1 to TRBJ2-5, with no clear D. Germline V lookup: CDR1 SQVTM, CDR2 ANQGSEA. V was pared by 4 bases and J by 2 bases, with 8 bases between. This CDR3 has 12 amino acids. The CDR3: CSVGRQQETQYF. CDR3 coding DNA: TGCAGCGTTGGAAGGCAGCAAGAGACCCAGTACTTC.

The chain is built from TRBV5-6 and TRBJ1-2, with a weak D call TRBD1 (5 bases). The CDR3 has 13 amino acids. Germline values: CDR1 SGHDT, CDR2 YYEEEE. Trimming took off 0 bases at V and 8 bases at J, with 11 bases between the two ends. The CDR3: CASSLGQGGGYTF. The DNA for the CDR3 is TGTGCCAGCAGCTTGGGGCAGGGAGGAGGCTACACCTTC.

The sample holds one count of this clone. The J gene is TRBJ1-1, the V gene TRBV27; D call uncertain. Trimming cost V 5 bases and J 7 bases, with 14 bases left between them. Germline V CDR1 and CDR2: MNHEY, SMNVEV (reference sequence). The CDR3 runs 13 residues. CDR3 region: CASSQSREFEAFF. The CDR3 DNA follows: TGTGCCAGCAGTCAGTCTAGGGAGTTTGAAGCTTTCTTT.

This clone was recorded once. The V call is TRBV27, the J call TRBJ2-7, with 8 nucleotides matching TRBD2. Germline V gene sequence: CDR1 MNHEY, CDR2 SMNVEV (reference sequence). This CDR3 region has 13 residues. Trimming removed 4 bases from V and 3 bases from J; junction bases left unmatched: 2. CDR3 protein: CASSSLADYEQYF. CDR3 DNA sequence: TGTGCCAGCAGTTCACTAGCGGACTACGAGCAGTACTTC.

The chain uses TRBV9 and TRBJ2-2, with 12 bases lining up with TRBD2. Germline V lookup: CDR1 SGDLS, CDR2 YYNGEE. Unmatched junction bases numbered 3, after V lost 3 bases and J lost 3 bases. This CDR3 is built from 16 residues. Written as DNA, the CDR3 is TGTGCCAGCAGCGGACTAGCGGGAGTCGACACCGGGGAGCTGTTTTTT. Translating it yields CASSGLAGVDTGELFF.

The rearrangement links TRBV21-1 to TRBJ2-4; the D call of TRBD1 is as the table states it, not checked on the DNA. TRBV21-1 is a pseudogene. The CDR3 contains 17 residues. For the CDR3, the DNA is TGTGCCAGCAGCAAAGGGGCCCCCCAGGGGAGCAAAAACATTCAGTACTTC. It yields the protein CASSKGAPQGSKNIQYF.

V usage is TRBV19 and J usage is TRBJ2-1, with D possibly being TRBD2 (6 bases). The CDR3 sequence is 18 residues long. V was shortened by 2 bases and J by 8 bases, with 25 bases between the two germline ends. Germline V gives CDR1 LNHDA, CDR2 SQIVND (reference sequence). CDR3 region: CASSIKGRRDGPFDEQFF. The CDR3 region has the DNA TGTGCCAGTAGTATAAAGGGTCGGCGGGATGGGCCATTCGATGAGCAGTTCTTC.

V is TRBV7-8 and J is TRBJ2-7, with D tentatively TRBD1 (5 bases). Per the germline V gene, CDR1 is SGHVS and CDR2 is FQNEAQ. The CDR3 loop spans 11 amino acids. Trimming removed 5 bases at V and 7 bases at J, with 9 bases between. The CDR3 spells CASSPKGEQYF. CDR3 coding DNA: TGTGCCAGCAGCCCCAAGGGGGAGCAGTACTTC.

The CDR3: CSVGSSREQYF. The CDR3 region has the DNA TGCAGCGTTGGAAGCTCTCGTGAGCAGTACTTC. This rearrangement joins TRBV29-1 to TRBJ2-7; D gene uncertain. This CDR3 comprises 11 residues. Trimming pared 4 bases from V and 7 bases from J, leaving 11 bases between. Germline V CDR1 and CDR2: SQVTM, ANQGSEA.

The gene calls are TRBV4-2 and TRBJ1-5, with D hard to call. This CDR3 has 16 residues. The V gene lost 0 bases and the J gene lost 1 base, with 10 bases spanning the gap. Germline assignment: CDR1 LGHNA and CDR2 YNFKEQ. This CDR3 is CASSQDEGGSNQPQHF. CDR3 in DNA: TGTGCCAGCAGCCAAGATGAAGGAGGGAGCAATCAGCCCCAGCATTTT.

This clone was counted once. The chain joins TRBV19 to TRBJ1-6; a possible D gene is TRBD1 (6 bases). The germline V and J ends were trimmed by 0 bases and 9 bases, with 15 bases remaining between them. Germline V gene data show CDR1 as LNHDA and CDR2 as SQIVND (reference sequence). This CDR3 contains 16 residues. The CDR3 region is CASSIDLWGARSPLHF. The CDR3 nucleotides are TGTGCCAGTAGTATAGATCTATGGGGGGCGCGTTCACCCCTCCACTTT.